This note documents a single TCR beta chain sequence. Its target is unknown. These data originate in a study of PD-1 blockade in classical Hodgkin lymphoma. Time point denoted: cycle 4 day 1 (C4D1), after five to seven weeks of nivolumab. Every patient relapsed after autologous stem cell transplantation, and brentuximab vedotin exposure varied. When best responses were assessed, they were complete response, partial response or progressive disease. Per the germline V gene, CDR1 is LGHNA and CDR2 is YSLEER. This CDR3 is built from 17 residues. Trimming left V 0 bases short and J 7 bases short, with 21 bases between. Findings and limits, study-wide: By C4D1, diversity of CD4+ TCRs had risen significantly, whereas that of CD8+ TCRs had not. Complete responders started with a diversity level that resembled newly diagnosed patients at baseline.

Libraries were prepared by immunoSEQ multiplex PCR; TCRdb keeps only in-frame clonotypes and omits some of them. The sample shows tens of thousands of clones, 90% of them seen only once. The chain uses TRBV4-3 and TRBJ1-1, with D tentatively TRBD1 (5 bases). This sequence originates from a human donor with classical Hodgkin lymphoma. The source material was peripheral blood mononuclear cells (PBMCs), sampled before the fourth cycle of nivolumab. The CDR3 is CASSQDLIRGTRSEAFF. DNA for the CDR3: TGCGCCAGCAGCCAAGATCTTATAAGGGGCACTCGGAGTGAAGCTTTCTTT.